The rows below give T cell receptor beta chains drawn from one sample of a study of Ad26.COV2.S vaccination and SARS-CoV-2 variants. The data were produced by immunoSEQ multiplex PCR, yet TCRdb's version contains in-frame clones alone and is incomplete. The sample has about 350,000 clones, 86% seen once. The sequencing used peripheral blood, collected in a trial of Ad26.COV2.S vaccine versus placebo. The receptors come from a person between 18 and 65 years old who received the Ad26.COV2.S COVID-19 vaccine or a placebo. Each CDR3 is given with its conserved first and last residue. Fields, in order: CDR3 length, V gene, J gene, D gene, clone size, CDR3 DNA, CDR3 protein. The D gene is left open where the match is weak. Clone size is given for some rows only: seen once, a few or many times, or a class if the clone is expanded.

CDR3 length: 14; V gene: TRBV6-5; J gene: TRBJ1-3; D gene: .; clone size: .; CDR3 DNA: TGTGCCAGCAGTACCCCAGGGGTTGGAAACACCATATATTTT; CDR3 protein: CASSTPGVGNTIYF
CDR3 length: 13; V gene: TRBV4-3; J gene: TRBJ2-1; D gene: .; clone size: .; CDR3 DNA: TGCGCCAGCAGCCAAGATCCCGGGGGAGAGCAGTTCTTC; CDR3 protein: CASSQDPGGEQFF
CDR3 length: 12; V gene: TRBV29-1; J gene: TRBJ2-2; D gene: .; clone size: .; CDR3 DNA: TGCAGCACCGGGACGGGATCCGGGGAGCTGTTTTTT; CDR3 protein: CSTGTGSGELFF
CDR3 length: 12; V gene: TRBV13; J gene: TRBJ2-1; D gene: .; clone size: .; CDR3 DNA: TGTGCCAGCAGAATAGAGGGGAATGAGCAGTTCTTC; CDR3 protein: CASRIEGNEQFF
CDR3 length: 13; V gene: TRBV28; J gene: TRBJ1-1; D gene: .; clone size: .; CDR3 DNA: TGTGCCAGCCAACAGGGACTGAACACTGAAGCTTTCTTT; CDR3 protein: CASQQGLNTEAFF
CDR3 length: 13; V gene: TRBV5-6; J gene: TRBJ1-2; D gene: .; clone size: .; CDR3 DNA: TGTGCCAGCAGCTTGGCGGTAGGTACTCTCTACACCTTC; CDR3 protein: CASSLAVGTLYTF
CDR3 length: 15; V gene: TRBV7-2; J gene: TRBJ2-2; D gene: .; clone size: .; CDR3 DNA: TGTGCCAGCAGCTTCCGGGACACAAACACCGGGGAGCTGTTTTTT; CDR3 protein: CASSFRDTNTGELFF
CDR3 length: 17; V gene: TRBV7-2; J gene: TRBJ2-3; D gene: TRBD2; clone size: few; CDR3 DNA: TGTGCCAGCAGCTTAGCGCCCCTAGCGGGAGGGGACGATACGCAGTATTTT; CDR3 protein: CASSLAPLAGGDDTQYF
CDR3 length: 15; V gene: TRBV3-1/TRBV3-2; J gene: TRBJ1-1; D gene: .; clone size: .; CDR3 DNA: TGTGCCAGCAGCTTCGATCCTGGGACGAACACTGAAGCTTTCTTT; CDR3 protein: CASSFDPGTNTEAFF
CDR3 length: 12; V gene: TRBV6-2/TRBV6-3; J gene: TRBJ2-1; D gene: .; clone size: .; CDR3 DNA: TGTGCCAGCAGTTACTCAGGGCGCGAGCAGTTCTTC; CDR3 protein: CASSYSGREQFF
CDR3 length: 15; V gene: TRBV19; J gene: TRBJ1-5; D gene: .; clone size: once; CDR3 DNA: TGTGCCAGTAGTATGCAGAAGGCCAATAATCAGCCCCAGCATTTT; CDR3 protein: CASSMQKANNQPQHF
CDR3 length: 14; V gene: TRBV2; J gene: TRBJ2-7; D gene: TRBD2; clone size: .; CDR3 DNA: TGTGCCAGCAGGGGACTAGTGATGGCAATCGAGCAGTACTTC; CDR3 protein: CASRGLVMAIEQYF
CDR3 length: 12; V gene: TRBV29-1; J gene: TRBJ2-7; D gene: .; clone size: .; CDR3 DNA: TGCAGCGTTGAGGGAGCGTCCTACGAGCAGTACTTC; CDR3 protein: CSVEGASYEQYF
CDR3 length: 13; V gene: TRBV29-1; J gene: TRBJ2-7; D gene: .; clone size: .; CDR3 DNA: TGCAGCGGTTCGGTCCAGACCCTCGGCGAGCAGTACTTC; CDR3 protein: CSGSVQTLGEQYF
CDR3 length: 12; V gene: TRBV7-2; J gene: TRBJ1-6; D gene: .; clone size: .; CDR3 DNA: TGTGCCAGCAGCTTACCCCGATCACCCCTCCACTTT; CDR3 protein: CASSLPRSPLHF
CDR3 length: 14; V gene: TRBV20-1; J gene: TRBJ2-7; D gene: TRBD2; clone size: .; CDR3 DNA: TGCAGTGCTAGTACAGCGGGAGGAATCTACGAGCAGTACTTC; CDR3 protein: CSASTAGGIYEQYF
CDR3 length: 12; V gene: TRBV12-1; J gene: TRBJ1-1; D gene: .; clone size: .; CDR3 DNA: TGTGCCGGGTTCCCTCCCCGCACTGAAGCTTTCTTT; CDR3 protein: CAGFPPRTEAFF
CDR3 length: 14; V gene: TRBV4-3; J gene: TRBJ2-7; D gene: TRBD1; clone size: few; CDR3 DNA: TGCGCCAGCAGCCAGAAGGACAGGGGAAACGAGCAGTACTTC; CDR3 protein: CASSQKDRGNEQYF
CDR3 length: 13; V gene: TRBV2; J gene: TRBJ2-3; D gene: .; clone size: .; CDR3 DNA: TGTGCCAGCAGTGGCCGACTGGAAGATACGCAGTATTTT; CDR3 protein: CASSGRLEDTQYF
CDR3 length: 15; V gene: TRBV11-2; J gene: TRBJ2-2; D gene: TRBD1; clone size: .; CDR3 DNA: TGTGCCAGCAGCTCCGGACAGGTCTGGACCGGGGAGCTGTTTTTT; CDR3 protein: CASSSGQVWTGELFF